These T cell receptor beta chains were read from a single sample in a study of OX40 agonist ivuxolimab in advanced cancers. TCRdb's table, derived via immunoSEQ multiplex PCR, lists solely in-frame clones and lacks some. The sample lists about 80,000 clones; approximately 89% were seen once. The specimen comprised CD4+ or CD8+ T cells sorted from blood, sampled in a trial of the OX40 agonist ivuxolimab. Receptors originate from an adult with an advanced solid tumor such as melanoma, head and neck, liver or kidney cancer. The CDR3 runs from the conserved cysteine through the conserved F or W. D genes are given only for firm matches. Not all rows give a size; the values are once, few, many and, for expanded clones, a class.

clone_size: -
v_call: TRBV7-6
j_call: TRBJ2-4
d_call: TRBD1
cdr3_nt: TGTGCCAGCAGCGAGCAAGGACAGGGCAGACAGTACTTC
cdr3_aa: CASSEQGQGRQYF

clone_size: -
v_call: TRBV28
j_call: TRBJ1-1
d_call: -
cdr3_nt: TGTGCCAGCAGTTTATCAGTCAGGGCAGGGAACACTGAAGCTTTCTTT
cdr3_aa: CASSLSVRAGNTEAFF

clone_size: -
v_call: TRBV6-6
j_call: TRBJ1-6
d_call: -
cdr3_nt: TGTGCCAGCAGTTATCCCGGTGGGGATTCACCCCTCCACTTT
cdr3_aa: CASSYPGGDSPLHF

clone_size: once
v_call: TRBV7-3
j_call: TRBJ2-6
d_call: TRBD1
cdr3_nt: TGTGCCAGCAGCTTCACAGGGGCCGGGGCCAACGTCCTGACTTTC
cdr3_aa: CASSFTGAGANVLTF

clone_size: -
v_call: TRBV5-1
j_call: TRBJ2-2
d_call: -
cdr3_nt: TGCGCCAGCACGCAGGGTAGTTCCGGGGAGCTGTTTTTT
cdr3_aa: CASTQGSSGELFF

clone_size: -
v_call: TRBV18
j_call: TRBJ2-5
d_call: -
cdr3_nt: TGTGCCAGCTCCCAAATCGGGGCCGGGATAGGCAGCGAGACCCAGTACTTC
cdr3_aa: CASSQIGAGIGSETQYF

clone_size: -
v_call: TRBV10-3
j_call: TRBJ1-4
d_call: TRBD1
cdr3_nt: TGTGCCGTCAGACAGGGGGTCGGTCAAAAACTGTTTTTT
cdr3_aa: CAVRQGVGQKLFF

clone_size: few
v_call: TRBV5-1
j_call: TRBJ2-2
d_call: -
cdr3_nt: TGCGCCAGCACTCCTAGGGACACCGGGGAGCTGTTTTTT
cdr3_aa: CASTPRDTGELFF

clone_size: -
v_call: TRBV28
j_call: TRBJ1-2
d_call: -
cdr3_nt: TGTGCCAGCAGTTCTTATGGCTACACCTTC
cdr3_aa: CASSSYGYTF

clone_size: -
v_call: TRBV11-2
j_call: TRBJ1-2
d_call: TRBD1
cdr3_nt: TGTGCCAGCAGCCGAACTATGGACAGGGGCTATGGCTACACCTTC
cdr3_aa: CASSRTMDRGYGYTF

clone_size: -
v_call: TRBV5-1
j_call: TRBJ1-2
d_call: -
cdr3_nt: TGCGCCAGCAGCCCTACCCCTGGGGAGAACTATCGCGGCTACACCTTC
cdr3_aa: CASSPTPGENYRGYTF

clone_size: -
v_call: TRBV27
j_call: TRBJ1-3
d_call: TRBD1
cdr3_nt: TGTGCCAGCAGTTTAAACAGGGGCTACTCTGGAAACACCATATATTTT
cdr3_aa: CASSLNRGYSGNTIYF

clone_size: -
v_call: TRBV5-1
j_call: TRBJ1-1
d_call: -
cdr3_nt: TGCGCCAGCAGCTTGGTAGTGAACACTGAAGCTTTCTTT
cdr3_aa: CASSLVVNTEAFF

clone_size: -
v_call: TRBV7-9
j_call: TRBJ2-2
d_call: TRBD1
cdr3_nt: TGTGCCAGCAGGCTCGGGACAGGGAACACCGGGGAGCTGTTTTTT
cdr3_aa: CASRLGTGNTGELFF

clone_size: -
v_call: TRBV10-3
j_call: TRBJ2-7
d_call: TRBD1
cdr3_nt: TGTGCCTTCAGGGGGAGCTCCTACGAGCAGTACTTC
cdr3_aa: CAFRGSSYEQYF

clone_size: -
v_call: TRBV30
j_call: TRBJ1-5
d_call: TRBD1
cdr3_nt: TGTGCCTGGAGAGGAGAGGGGGCTTTTAATCAGCCCCAGCATTTT
cdr3_aa: CAWRGEGAFNQPQHF

clone_size: -
v_call: TRBV10-2
j_call: TRBJ2-1
d_call: TRBD2
cdr3_nt: TGCGCCAGCAGAATTAGCGGGAGTATGGGTGAGCAGTTCTTC
cdr3_aa: CASRISGSMGEQFF

clone_size: -
v_call: TRBV6-6
j_call: TRBJ1-3
d_call: -
cdr3_nt: TGTGCCAGCAAAGACAGCGGCTCTGGAAACACCATATATTTT
cdr3_aa: CASKDSGSGNTIYF

clone_size: few
v_call: TRBV5-1
j_call: TRBJ2-7
d_call: TRBD2
cdr3_nt: TGCGCCAGCAGCTTGGCCAGCGGGAGGGCCGTTTACGAGCAGTACTTC
cdr3_aa: CASSLASGRAVYEQYF

clone_size: -
v_call: TRBV25-1
j_call: TRBJ1-5
d_call: -
cdr3_nt: TGTGCCAGCAGTGGGGGAGGCGGCGCCTCAAATCAGCCCCAGCATTTT
cdr3_aa: CASSGGGGASNQPQHF

clone_size: -
v_call: TRBV7-8
j_call: TRBJ1-6
d_call: -
cdr3_nt: TGTGCCAGCAGCTTAGTTCCCGGGGCTGGTGATTCACCCCTCCACTTT
cdr3_aa: CASSLVPGAGDSPLHF

clone_size: few
v_call: TRBV6-5
j_call: TRBJ1-3
d_call: TRBD1
cdr3_nt: TGTGCCAGCAGTTACACCGGGACAGGGTTGGGAAACACCATATATTTT
cdr3_aa: CASSYTGTGLGNTIYF

clone_size: -
v_call: TRBV5-1
j_call: TRBJ2-5
d_call: TRBD1
cdr3_nt: TGCGCCAGCAGCTCTGGGGACAGGGATTGGGGGACCCAGTACTTC
cdr3_aa: CASSSGDRDWGTQYF

clone_size: -
v_call: TRBV9
j_call: TRBJ1-6
d_call: -
cdr3_nt: TGTGCCAGCAGCGCACTTGGGCAGACACAGTCAAATTCACCCCTCCACTTT
cdr3_aa: CASSALGQTQSNSPLHF

clone_size: once
v_call: TRBV5-4
j_call: TRBJ1-2
d_call: TRBD1
cdr3_nt: TGTGCCAGCAGCTCCGTCGACAGGGACCCCTTCGTCCATGGCTACACCTTC
cdr3_aa: CASSSVDRDPFVHGYTF

clone_size: -
v_call: TRBV9
j_call: TRBJ2-2
d_call: -
cdr3_nt: TGTGCCAGCAGCGTAGGGCGGGGGCTCGGTACCGGGGAGCTGTTTTTT
cdr3_aa: CASSVGRGLGTGELFF

clone_size: once
v_call: TRBV4-3
j_call: TRBJ1-1
d_call: -
cdr3_nt: TGCGCCAGCAGCCAATCCTACAGGAACACTGAAGCTTTCTTT
cdr3_aa: CASSQSYRNTEAFF

clone_size: -
v_call: TRBV5-1
j_call: TRBJ2-1
d_call: -
cdr3_nt: TGCGCCAGCACCGACGGCGGGGGCCGATACAATGAGCAGTTCTTC
cdr3_aa: CASTDGGGRYNEQFF

clone_size: -
v_call: TRBV5-4
j_call: TRBJ2-3
d_call: -
cdr3_nt: TGTGCCAGCAGCCGGGGGGCAGTTGGCACAGATACGCAGTATTTT
cdr3_aa: CASSRGAVGTDTQYF

clone_size: -
v_call: TRBV7-3
j_call: TRBJ2-5
d_call: -
cdr3_nt: TGTGCCAGCAGCTCCACAGGGGTCGGGGGAGAGACCCAGTACTTC
cdr3_aa: CASSSTGVGGETQYF